Given below is one T cell receptor (beta chain) in context. Repertoires were generated with immunoSEQ multiplex PCR, while TCRdb's copy carries only in-frame clones and drops some. The data show roughly 160,000 clones, about 80% seen once. The data originate from a study of blood T cell repertoires in COVID-19. The sequencing input was peripheral blood. This TCR was recovered from a man between 65 and 80 years old with active or convalescent COVID-19.

The CDR3 bases are TGTGCCAGCGGTGTCAAGCCTGAAAAACTGTTTTTT. Its translation is CASGVKPEKLFF. The chain links TRBV7-8 to TRBJ1-4; no clear D. The V gene's germline CDR1 is SGHVS and CDR2 FQNEAQ. The ends were cut back, 8 bases at V and 7 bases at J, with 11 bases in the middle. The CDR3 runs to 12 residues.